This T cell receptor (beta chain) came from a study of blood T cells in healthy people across ages. There are a few counts of this clonotype. Its antigen is not known. This may be a read error: a much more frequent sequence differs by one nucleotide. A J-beta primer mix and a sample-barcoded 5' primer were used in a second PCR of roughly 6 to 11 cycles. Sequencing of every sample gave 2.5 million or more CDR3-containing paired-end reads. MiXCR, run by TCRdb on the 5' RACE reads, gives a single entry per CDR3 protein. Of over 1.5 million distinct CDR3 sequences detected, around half appear once; the ten largest clones hold less than 2.5%. Study-wide points: From one million sequenced T cells, diversity estimates were lower bounds. Comparison with aged donors showed that long-lived donors had more naive CD4+ cells and higher diversity. As age increased, TCR beta diversity per million T cells fell in a roughly linear fashion.

The germline gives CDR1 MDHEN, CDR2 SYDVKM. V was cut by 6 bases and J by 9 bases, with 13 bases left in between. This CDR3 spans 12 amino acids. This chain uses TRBV28 with TRBJ2-3; possibly TRBD1 for D (5 bases). The sample consisted of blood. This TCR was recovered from a woman aged 40 to 50 in good health. Here the CDR3 DNA reads TGTGCCAGCAGGTTAATAGCAGGGACGCAGTATTTT. It is translated as CASRLIAGTQYF.